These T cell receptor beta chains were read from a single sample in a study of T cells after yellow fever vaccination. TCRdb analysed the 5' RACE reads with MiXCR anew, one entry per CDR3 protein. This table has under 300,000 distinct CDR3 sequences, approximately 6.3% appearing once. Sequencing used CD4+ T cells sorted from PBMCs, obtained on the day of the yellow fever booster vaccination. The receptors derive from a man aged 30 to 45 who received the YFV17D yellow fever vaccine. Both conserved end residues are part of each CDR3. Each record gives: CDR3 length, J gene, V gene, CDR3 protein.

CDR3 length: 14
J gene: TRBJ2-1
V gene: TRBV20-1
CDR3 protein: CSANRLLASNEQFF

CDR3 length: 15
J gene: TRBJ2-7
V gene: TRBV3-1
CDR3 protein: CASSQEGGPTYEQYF

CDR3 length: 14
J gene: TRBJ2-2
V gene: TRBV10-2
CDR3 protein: CASSEGHIIGELFF

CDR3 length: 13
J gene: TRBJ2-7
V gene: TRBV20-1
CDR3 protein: CSAPPAGGYEQYF

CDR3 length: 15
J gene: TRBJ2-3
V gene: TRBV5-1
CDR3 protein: CASSTRLAQADTQYF

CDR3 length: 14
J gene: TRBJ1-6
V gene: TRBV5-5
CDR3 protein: CASSLKGTDSPLHF

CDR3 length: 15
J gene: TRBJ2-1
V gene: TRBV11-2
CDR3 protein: CASSLDGTTYNEQFF

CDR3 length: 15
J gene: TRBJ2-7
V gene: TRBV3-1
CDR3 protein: CASSQGPTGNYEQYF

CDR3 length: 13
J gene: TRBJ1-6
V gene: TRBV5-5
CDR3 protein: CASSSSHNSPLHF

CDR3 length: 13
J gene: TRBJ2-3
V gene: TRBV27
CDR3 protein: CASSSAGHDTQYF

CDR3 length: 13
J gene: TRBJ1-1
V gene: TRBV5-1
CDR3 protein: CASSRGSSTEAFF

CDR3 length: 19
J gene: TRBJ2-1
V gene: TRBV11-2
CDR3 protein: CASSFYPDWGGSDYNEQFF

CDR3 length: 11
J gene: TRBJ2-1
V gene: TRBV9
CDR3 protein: CASSVDWEQFF

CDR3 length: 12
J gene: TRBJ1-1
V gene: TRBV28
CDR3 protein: CASSSSTGRAFF